These 26 T cell receptor beta chains share one sample of origin, sequenced in a study of T cell responses to AZD1222 COVID-19 vaccine. This table comes from immunoSEQ multiplex PCR, and its TCRdb copy is limited to in-frame clones, with some not included. The sample shows 150,000 to 200,000 clones, approximately 94% of them seen only once. Sequencing used peripheral blood, obtained 28 days after the second AZD1222 dose. Receptors originate from an adult who received the AZD1222 COVID-19 vaccine.

V gene TRBV10-3 combines with J gene TRBJ1-4; no reliable D call. V was clipped by 7 bases and J by 0 bases, with 6 bases between them. Germline-derived CDR1 and CDR2 are ENHRY and SYGVKD. This CDR3 spans 13 amino acids. Written as DNA, the CDR3 is TGTGCCATCAAGGGATCAACTAATGAAAAACTGTTTTTT. Amino acid sequence: CAIKGSTNEKLFF.

This CDR3 reads CASSSQPLVAGELFF. DNA for the CDR3: TGTGCCAGCAGTTCCCAACCCCTAGTGGCCGGGGAGCTGTTTTTT. The chain uses TRBV28 and TRBJ2-2; no definite D call. V shed 4 bases and J shed 6 bases, with 15 bases lying between them. Germline CDR1 MDHEN, CDR2 SYDVKM. The CDR3 consists of 15 residues.

The rearrangement links TRBV7-6 to TRBJ2-1; 9 nucleotides agree with TRBD2. This CDR3 has 18 residues. Germline lookup yields CDR1 SGHVS and CDR2 FNYEAQ. V was clipped by 0 bases and J by 4 bases; unmatched bases: 10. This CDR3 reads CASSLAMASGMGYNEQFF. The DNA of the CDR3 is TGTGCCAGCAGCTTAGCGATGGCTAGCGGGATGGGTTACAATGAGCAGTTCTTC.

The CDR3 spells CASSLTQETQYF. The CDR3 DNA follows: TGTGCCAGCAGCCTGACTCAAGAGACCCAGTACTTC. The chain carries TRBV3-1 (or the pseudogene TRBV3-2) and TRBJ2-5; D uncertain. The CDR3 runs to 12 residues. Trimming cost V 4 bases and J 2 bases, with 5 bases left between them. Germline V CDR1 and CDR2: LGHDT, YNNKEL (reference sequence).

The V and J genes are TRBV28 and TRBJ1-2; no firm D call. V was clipped by 1 base and J by 0 bases, with 9 bases between them. Per the germline V gene, CDR1 is MDHEN and CDR2 is SYDVKM. CDR3 length: 15 amino acids. The CDR3 sequence: CASSLFWGANYGYTF. The CDR3 DNA is TGTGCCAGCAGTTTATTCTGGGGAGCTAACTATGGCTACACCTTC.

Only one count was recorded for this clone. The chain has TRBV5-5 and TRBJ2-3, with TRBD2 matching 7 bases. The CDR3 has 15 residues. J was trimmed by 4 bases and V by 2 bases; bases with no gene match: 7. Germline-derived CDR1 and CDR2 are SGHKS and YYEKEE (reference sequence). The CDR3 DNA sequence: TGTGCCAGCAGCTTTCTACTAGCGACCCCAGATACGCAGTATTTT. It is translated as CASSFLLATPDTQYF.

This chain joins TRBV7-9 and TRBJ1-1, with a possible D match to TRBD1 (5 bases). V was shortened by 1 base and J by 9 bases, with 12 bases between the two germline ends. Germline V lookup: CDR1 SEHNR, CDR2 FQNEAQ (reference sequence). There are 13 residues in the CDR3. CDR3 loop: CASSLDEGRQAFF. The CDR3 DNA is TGTGCCAGCAGCTTAGACGAGGGGCGACAAGCTTTCTTT. The whole variable domain, filled in from reference TRBV7-9 and TRBJ1-1, reads DTGVSQNPRHKITKRGQNVTFRCDPISEHNRLYWYRQTLGQGPEFLTYFQNEAQLEKSRLLSDRFSAERPKGSFSTLEIQRTEQGDSAMYLCASSLDEGRQAFFGQGTRLTVV.

The chain recombines TRBV18 with TRBJ1-2, with D possibly TRBD1 on 5 matching bases. This CDR3 has 15 residues. Germline CDR1 KGHSH, CDR2 LQKENI. Trimming took off 2 bases at V and 0 bases at J, with 10 bases between the two ends. The DNA for the CDR3 is TGTGCCAGCTCACCAGCACTGACAGCTAACTATGGCTACACCTTC. Protein product: CASSPALTANYGYTF.

The CDR3 nucleotides are TGCGCCAGCAGCCAAGAGACAAGGGATTCACCCCTCCACTTT. Protein product: CASSQETRDSPLHF. The chain couples TRBV4-1 to TRBJ1-6; D remains unclear. The CDR3 length is 14 residues. Germline V gene data show CDR1 as MGHRA and CDR2 as YSYEKL. Between the trimmed V and J ends, which lost 0 bases and 8 bases, there was a span of 8 bases.

This rearrangement joins TRBV19 to TRBJ2-1; D is uncertain. The V and J ends lost 3 bases and 4 bases respectively, with 10 bases between them. The CDR3 extends over 14 amino acids. Germline lookup yields CDR1 LNHDA and CDR2 SQIVND (reference sequence). Written as DNA, the CDR3 is TGTGCCAGTAGTATTGGCCAGAATTACAATGAGCAGTTCTTC. Its translation: CASSIGQNYNEQFF.

The chain joins TRBV25-1 to TRBJ2-1; D call uncertain. CDR1 and CDR2 (germline): MGHDK, SYGVNS. The V and J ends lost 2 bases and 6 bases respectively, with 5 bases between them. CDR3 length equals 12 residues. CDR3 nucleotide sequence: TGTGCCAGCAGTGAAAAAGTCAATGAGCAGTTCTTC. Its protein is CASSEKVNEQFF.

The chain links TRBV4-3 to TRBJ1-2, with 7 bases lining up with TRBD1. CDR1 and CDR2 (germline): LGHNA, YSLEER. The CDR3 has 14 amino acids. Germline trimming cut 1 base from V and 3 bases from J; bases unmatched to any gene: 2. The CDR3 region is CASSQGTGDYGYTF. The DNA of the CDR3 is TGCGCCAGCAGCCAAGGGACAGGAGACTATGGCTACACCTTC.

The CDR3 DNA reads as TGTGCCAGCAGCGGGGACTCAGGCTATGGCTACACCTTC. Translation: CASSGDSGYGYTF. The chain employs TRBV11-2 and TRBJ1-2, with a weak D call TRBD1 (5 bases). CDR3 size: 13 residues. In germline, CDR1 is SGHAT, CDR2 FQNNGV. V was cut by 5 bases and J by 4 bases, with 11 bases left in between.

The V and J genes are TRBV5-6 and TRBJ1-1, with 10 bases identical to TRBD1. The junction had 14 bases not matched to a gene; V was cut back by 0 bases and J by 12 bases. CDR3 length: 16 amino acids. Germline V gene data show CDR1 as SGHDT and CDR2 as YYEEEE. The CDR3 bases are TGTGCCAGCAGCTTGGCCGGGACAGGGGATTGGGGTAGAACTTTCTTT. Its protein product is CASSLAGTGDWGRTFF.

The chain has TRBV19 and TRBJ1-3, with 8 bases fitting TRBD1. The CDR3 consists of 15 residues. The ends lost 7 bases at V and 3 bases at J; junction bases unmatched: 8. CDR1 is LNHDA and CDR2 is SQIVND in the germline V gene (reference sequence). DNA for the CDR3: TGTGCCAGTATCGGTGGACAGGGTCATGGAAACACCATATATTTT. Protein sequence: CASIGGQGHGNTIYF. The complete variable domain, with remaining parts taken from reference TRBV19 and TRBJ1-3, reads DGGITQSPKYLFRKEGQNVTLSCEQNLNHDAMYWYRQDPGQGLRLIYYSQIVNDFQKGDIAEGYSVSREKKESFPLTVTSAQKNPTAFYLCASIGGQGHGNTIYFGEGSWLTVV.

The gene calls are TRBV11-2 and TRBJ1-2; D is possibly TRBD1 (5 bases). V lost 2 bases, J lost 6 bases, and 13 bases lay in between. Germline CDR1 reads SGHAT; CDR2 reads FQNNGV. The CDR3 sequence is 14 residues long. The CDR3 here is CASSLQGRLDGYTF. CDR3 nucleotides: TGTGCCAGCAGCTTACAGGGAAGATTGGATGGCTACACCTTC.

This clone has just one count. This chain joins TRBV30 and TRBJ1-2; D ambiguous. Trimming stripped 0 bases from V and 7 bases from J, with 9 bases between. CDR3 size: 12 residues. Germline loops: CDR1 GTSNPN, CDR2 SVGIG (reference sequence). CDR3 DNA: TGTGCCTGGAGTGTATCGGGGTTTGGCTACACCTTC. Its translation is CAWSVSGFGYTF.

The rearrangement links TRBV7-3 to TRBJ2-2; the D gene is possibly TRBD2 (6 bases). The CDR3 runs to 15 residues. The V and J ends lost 2 bases and 7 bases respectively, with 14 bases between them. CDR1 and CDR2 (germline): SGHTA, FQGTGA. CDR3: CASSLAGTFGGELFF. For the CDR3, the DNA is TGTGCCAGCAGCTTAGCGGGAACGTTCGGCGGGGAGCTGTTTTTT.

The chain uses TRBV19 and TRBJ1-1, with a weak D call TRBD1 (6 bases). The germline V and J ends were trimmed by 2 bases and 4 bases, with 14 bases remaining between them. Germline CDR1 LNHDA, CDR2 SQIVND (reference sequence). This CDR3 has 15 amino acids. CDR3 bases: TGTGCCAGTAGTATACCTGGGGGCGCGGGCACTGAAGCTTTCTTT. Amino acids: CASSIPGGAGTEAFF.

This chain connects TRBV25-1 to TRBJ1-1; tentatively, D is TRBD1 (6 bases). V lost 5 bases and J 1 base, leaving 14 bases between the germline ends. Germline CDR1 is MGHDK and CDR2 is SYGVNS. The CDR3 extends over 15 amino acids. The chain's CDR3 is CASSPHREGNTEAFF. The CDR3 DNA is TGTGCCAGCAGTCCTCACAGGGAGGGGAACACTGAAGCTTTCTTT.

The V and J genes are TRBV11-2 and TRBJ2-7; tentative D call: TRBD1 (5 bases). V dropped 5 bases and J dropped 6 bases, with 23 bases sitting between them. This CDR3 is 16 amino acids long. The germline CDR1 and CDR2 sequences are SGHAT and FQNNGV. The CDR3 here is CASSPSSERGRSEQYF. DNA of the CDR3: TGTGCCAGCAGCCCCTCAAGCGAAAGGGGAAGGAGCGAGCAGTACTTC.

The chain is built from TRBV7-9 and TRBJ2-3; 10 bases map to TRBD1. This CDR3 spans 16 amino acids. With 5 bases clipped from V and 2 bases from J, the junction kept 7 bases outside the gene matches. Germline lookup yields CDR1 SEHNR and CDR2 FQNEAQ (reference sequence). Here the CDR3 reads CASSPSGTGDTDTQYF. CDR3 in DNA: TGTGCCAGCAGCCCCTCCGGGACAGGGGACACAGATACGCAGTATTTT.

This sequence joins TRBV28 and TRBJ1-1; 8 nucleotides align to TRBD1. With V trimmed by 6 bases and J by 12 bases, 12 bases remained unmatched. The CDR3 covers 13 residues. CDR1 is MDHEN, CDR2 SYDVKM, per germline. In DNA form, the CDR3 reads TGTGCCAGCAGCGCCAGACAGGGGCGCTCCACTTTCTTT. This sequence encodes CASSARQGRSTFF.

The rearrangement uses TRBV6-2 or TRBV6-3 and TRBJ2-1, with 11 nucleotides matching TRBD2. This CDR3 spans 15 amino acids. The J segment lost 4 bases and the V segment lost 5 bases, leaving 4 bases of the junction unmatched. CDR1 MNHEY and CDR2 SVGEGT come from the germline V gene. The CDR3 DNA follows: TGTGCCAGCAGTCTACGGACTAGCGGGTACAATGAGCAGTTCTTC. As protein: CASSLRTSGYNEQFF.

This sequence joins TRBV2 and TRBJ2-6, with D perhaps TRBD1 (6 bases). Trimming shortened V by 7 bases and J by 0 bases, and 13 bases separated the two germline ends. Germline CDR1 and CDR2: SNHLY and FYNNEI. CDR3 size: 16 residues. DNA for the CDR3: TGTGCCAGCACCCAGGGGAAAAACTCTGGGGCCAACGTCCTGACTTTC. This sequence encodes CASTQGKNSGANVLTF.

This clone was counted a single time. V and J are TRBV18 and TRBJ2-7; D might be TRBD1 (6 bases). CDR3 length: 13 amino acids. Trimming took off 4 bases at V and 6 bases at J, with 13 bases between the two ends. Germline loops: CDR1 KGHSH, CDR2 LQKENI. As DNA, the CDR3 is TGTGCCAGCTCACTCACAGGGAACCCCGAGCAGTACTTC. This encodes CASSLTGNPEQYF.